Each of the 10 T cell receptor beta chains below was sequenced from the same sample in a study of T cell repertoires in cytomegalovirus infection. TCRdb called the reads again in MiXCR, with one record for every CDR3 protein. The table has a few hundred thousand distinct CDR3 sequences, approximately 13% seen once. The sample was PBMCs. These receptors came from a human donor in good health (CMV status not recorded). Some clones in this sample may be carry-over from other donors' samples.

The chain employs TRBV5-1 and TRBJ2-7; no clear D gene. Germline-derived CDR1 and CDR2 are SGHRS and YFSETQ. V lost 4 bases, J lost 5 bases, and 19 bases lay in between. The CDR3 runs 15 residues. CDR3 bases: TGCGCCAGCAGCCCCCAAGTGGGCAGAACGGACGAGCAGTACTTC. Translation: CASSPQVGRTDEQYF. The variable domain in full, completed from reference TRBV5-1 and TRBJ2-7, reads KAGVTQTPRYLIKTRGQQVTLSCSPISGHRSVSWYQQTPGQGLQFLFEYFSETQRNKGNFPGRFSGRQFSNSRSEMNVSTLELGDSALYLCASSPQVGRTDEQYFGPGTRLTVT.

This clonotype was counted many times. V is TRBV12-3 or TRBV12-4 and J is TRBJ2-5; 10 bases line up with TRBD2. The CDR3 totals 15 residues. Losses at the gene ends were 6 bases for V and 2 bases for J; bases not matched to a gene: 6. DNA of the CDR3: TGTGCCAGCAGCCAGCGGGGGGGGCTACAAGAGACCCAGTACTTC. Translated, it gives CASSQRGGLQETQYF.

This clonotype occurred a few times. This chain uses TRBV7-3 with TRBJ2-2, with a tentative D call TRBD1 (5 bases). The CDR3 runs 14 residues. The ends were cut back, 2 bases at V and 6 bases at J, with 10 bases in the middle. Germline loops: CDR1 SGHTA, CDR2 FQGTGA. The DNA of the CDR3 is TGTGCCAGCAGCTTACGGCAGGGTCCCGGGGAGCTGTTTTTT. Amino acids: CASSLRQGPGELFF.

There are many counts of this clonotype. The rearrangement uses TRBV7-2 and TRBJ2-4; TRBD2 agrees at 10 bases. CDR3 length: 14 residues. Per germline, CDR1 SGHTA and CDR2 FQGNSA. The ends lost 10 bases at V and 8 bases at J; junction bases unmatched: 11. The CDR3 DNA is TGTGCCACTGGAAGCGGGAGGGCCTGGGACATTCAGTACTTC. This translates into CATGSGRAWDIQYF.

The chain recombines TRBV5-1 with TRBJ2-2; possible D gene TRBD1, 6 bases. The CDR3 is 14 amino acids. V shed 6 bases and J shed 0 bases, with 9 bases lying between them. The germline V gene has CDR1 SGHRS and CDR2 YFSETQ. The DNA of the CDR3 is TGCGCCAGCAAGGACAGCGCGAACACCGGGGAGCTGTTTTTT. Its translation: CASKDSANTGELFF.

This clonotype was recorded many times. The chain joins TRBV11-3 to TRBJ1-1, with D perhaps TRBD1 (6 bases). Deletions cut 0 bases from V and 3 bases from J, with 8 bases between. This CDR3 comprises 14 residues. From germline, CDR1 is SGHNT and CDR2 YENEEA. The CDR3 here is CASSLDRQDTEAFF. The CDR3 DNA sequence: TGTGCCAGCAGCTTAGATCGACAGGACACTGAAGCTTTCTTT.

This clonotype was picked up many times. The chain employs TRBV11-3 and TRBJ2-3; perhaps TRBD1 as D (5 bases). Germline CDR1 is SGHNT and CDR2 is YENEEA. The ends were cut back, 1 base at V and 7 bases at J, with 12 bases in the middle. The CDR3 is 14 residues long. CDR3 DNA: TGTGCCAGCAGCTTAGGCCCGACAGCAAATACGCAGTATTTT. Translating it yields CASSLGPTANTQYF.

This chain uses TRBV20-1 with TRBJ2-1, with D unresolved. Per the germline V gene, CDR1 is DFQATT and CDR2 is SNEGSKA (reference sequence). The CDR3 spans 16 residues. Trimming took 0 bases from V and 0 from J, leaving 12 bases between them. Written as DNA, the CDR3 is TGCAGTGCTAGAGATGGGCTGCTGAGCTCCTACAATGAGCAGTTCTTC. This encodes CSARDGLLSSYNEQFF.

The V and J genes are TRBV3-1 and TRBJ2-5, with D perhaps TRBD2 (6 bases). This CDR3 region has 13 residues. Germline V gives CDR1 LGHDT, CDR2 YNNKEL (reference sequence). V dropped 0 bases and J dropped 5 bases, with 7 bases sitting between them. CDR3: CASSQDAGETQYF. The CDR3, as DNA: TGTGCCAGCAGCCAAGATGCGGGGGAGACCCAGTACTTC.

The CDR3 nucleotides are TGTGCCAGCAGCTCCATTAGCGGGATTGGGGCCAACGTCCTGACTTTC. Translated, it gives CASSSISGIGANVLTF. The V gene is TRBV7-9, the J gene TRBJ2-6; TRBD2 aligns across 8 bases. Germline V gene lookup returns CDR1 SEHNR and CDR2 FQNEAQ (reference sequence). With V trimmed by 4 bases and J by 3 bases, 5 bases remained unmatched. This CDR3 comprises 16 residues.